The 18 T cell receptor beta chains below were found in one sample sequenced in a study of blood T cell repertoires in COVID-19. The table came from immunoSEQ multiplex PCR; TCRdb's copy has only in-frame clones and leaves some out. The sample consists of approximately 210,000 clones, roughly 84% of them appearing once. Material: peripheral blood. The receptors stem from a human donor in a cohort sampled during active COVID-19.

The chain combines TRBV2 with TRBJ2-7; D is unresolved. Trimming removed 7 bases from V and 2 bases from J, with 9 bases in between. The CDR3 contains 12 residues. In germline, CDR1 is SNHLY, CDR2 FYNNEI. CDR3 in amino acids: CASKLVAYEQYV. The CDR3 DNA is TGTGCCAGCAAGCTGGTCGCCTACGAGCAGTACGTC.

For this clone: The identical CDR3 is also encoded by other nucleotide sequences in the sample. The genes are TRBV6-5 and TRBJ1-1; D may be TRBD1 (5 bases). Per germline, CDR1 MNHEY and CDR2 SVGAGI. V was cut by 3 bases and J by 2 bases, with 10 bases left in between. This CDR3 region has 14 residues. CDR3 DNA: TGTGCCAGCAGTTATACCCAGGGAAACACTGAAGCTTTCTTT. Protein: CASSYTQGNTEAFF.

The chain recombines TRBV19 with TRBJ1-3, with no clear D. The V gene's germline CDR1 is LNHDA and CDR2 SQIVND (reference sequence). The CDR3 loop spans 15 amino acids. Trimming cost V 5 bases and J 0 bases, with 11 bases left between them. CDR3 DNA: TGTGCCAGTAGTTCGATCGGAGACTCTGGAAACACCATATATTTT. Translated: CASSSIGDSGNTIYF.

The V gene is TRBV5-1, the J gene TRBJ2-7; possibly TRBD1 for D (6 bases). The germline gives CDR1 SGHRS, CDR2 YFSETQ. The CDR3 has 16 residues. Between the trimmed V and J ends, which lost 3 bases and 6 bases, there was a span of 22 bases. Here the CDR3 DNA reads TGCGCCAGCAGCTCCATGAGCCAGGGGTATGAGGGCGAGCAGTACTTC. As protein: CASSSMSQGYEGEQYF. Complete variable domain (other parts from reference TRBV5-1 and TRBJ2-7): KAGVTQTPRYLIKTRGQQVTLSCSPISGHRSVSWYQQTPGQGLQFLFEYFSETQRNKGNFPGRFSGRQFSNSRSEMNVSTLELGDSALYLCASSSMSQGYEGEQYFGPGTRLTVT.

The V and J genes are TRBV5-1 and TRBJ1-1; 9 nucleotides line up with TRBD1. The J segment lost 2 bases and the V segment lost 2 bases, leaving 4 bases of the junction unmatched. This CDR3 spans 15 amino acids. CDR1 SGHRS and CDR2 YFSETQ come from the germline V gene. CDR3 sequence: CASSLGDRVNTEAFF. The DNA of the CDR3 is TGCGCCAGCAGCTTAGGGGACAGGGTAAACACTGAAGCTTTCTTT.

The V call is TRBV19, the J call TRBJ2-5; 7 bases line up with TRBD1. This CDR3 contains 13 residues. Unmatched junction bases numbered 7, after V lost 8 bases and J lost 4 bases. Per the germline V gene, CDR1 is LNHDA and CDR2 is SQIVND (reference sequence). The CDR3 spells CASRTGERETQYF. The CDR3 DNA sequence: TGTGCCAGTCGAACAGGGGAAAGAGAGACCCAGTACTTC.

The V and J genes are TRBV19 and TRBJ1-5, with a possible D match to TRBD1 (5 bases). The V gene's germline CDR1 is LNHDA and CDR2 SQIVND (reference sequence). V lost 3 bases, J lost 4 bases, and 10 bases lay in between. The CDR3 has 14 residues. DNA for the CDR3: TGTGCCAGTAGTATTCAGGGTACTAATCAGCCCCAGCATTTT. Amino acids: CASSIQGTNQPQHF.

Here the CDR3 reads CASTLGVRGRAGTQYF. CDR3 coding DNA: TGTGCCAGCACCCTAGGTGTTCGGGGGAGAGCGGGTACGCAGTATTTT. The chain is built from TRBV11-2 and TRBJ2-3, with D tentatively TRBD2 (6 bases). The CDR3 spans 16 residues. V was clipped by 7 bases and J by 8 bases, with 25 bases between them. Germline lookup yields CDR1 SGHAT and CDR2 FQNNGV.

The CDR3 is CASSLSSSNRQTTNTGELFF. For the CDR3, the DNA is TGTGCCAGCAGTTTATCCAGTTCAAACAGGCAAACCACGAACACCGGGGAGCTGTTTTTT. The chain joins TRBV27 to TRBJ2-2, with D tentatively TRBD1 (5 bases). V gave up 0 bases and J gave up 0 bases, with 20 bases separating them. Germline loops: CDR1 MNHEY, CDR2 SMNVEV (reference sequence). The CDR3 totals 20 residues.

The rearrangement uses TRBV5-8 and TRBJ1-2; TRBD1 might be the D (6 bases). This CDR3 has 14 amino acids. Deletions cut 4 bases from V and 7 bases from J, with 17 bases between. CDR1 and CDR2 from the germline V gene are SGHTS and YDEGEE. The CDR3 coding sequence is TGTGCCAGCAGCCCCAGGGGTCGTATGCGTGGCTACACCTTC. The encoded protein is CASSPRGRMRGYTF.

V is TRBV6-1 and J is TRBJ1-6, with TRBD1 matching over 7 bases. The CDR3 has 18 residues. Germline CDR1 is MNHNS and CDR2 is SASEGT. V trimming: 3 bases; J trimming: 8 bases; junction bases outside the gene matches: 16. The DNA of the CDR3 is TGTGCCAGCAGTGACAATTCCTTTCCGGGACAGAGCCATTCACCCCTCCACTTT. Translating gives CASSDNSFPGQSHSPLHF.

The chain has TRBV28 and TRBJ2-1; no reliable D call. Trimming stripped 5 bases from V and 0 bases from J, with 14 bases between. Germline V gene lookup returns CDR1 MDHEN and CDR2 SYDVKM. This CDR3 has 16 residues. CDR3 DNA sequence: TGTGCCAGCAGTAGTATCGGAAGCGTCTCCTACAATGAGCAGTTCTTC. It encodes CASSSIGSVSYNEQFF.

The rearrangement joins TRBV29-1 to TRBJ2-2; 7 bases align to TRBD1. The CDR3 has 12 amino acids. V lost 6 bases and J lost 6; bases outside the gene matches: 4. CDR1 is SQVTM and CDR2 is ANQGSEA in the germline V gene. CDR3 loop: CSVSQGAGELFF. CDR3 nucleotides: TGCAGCGTGAGCCAGGGGGCCGGGGAGCTGTTTTTT.

V usage is TRBV18 and J usage is TRBJ1-5; D call uncertain. Germline V gene data show CDR1 as KGHSH and CDR2 as LQKENI. Trimming left V 3 bases short and J 7 bases short, with 19 bases between. This CDR3 spans 16 amino acids. The CDR3: CASSPVYAGIGQPQHF. In DNA form, the CDR3 reads TGTGCCAGCTCACCCGTATATGCCGGTATCGGGCAGCCCCAGCATTTT.

The rearrangement joins TRBV9 to TRBJ2-3, with D possibly matching TRBD2 (5 bases). CDR3 length: 17 amino acids. V gave up 0 bases and J gave up 5 bases, with 19 bases separating them. Germline assignment: CDR1 SGDLS and CDR2 YYNGEE. CDR3: CASSVDPLGLRGDTQYF. As DNA, the CDR3 is TGTGCCAGCAGCGTAGACCCACTTGGACTCCGGGGAGATACGCAGTATTTT.

The V gene is TRBV28, the J gene TRBJ1-4; TRBD1 matches 11 bases. This CDR3 spans 15 amino acids. Looked up from germline, CDR1 is MDHEN and CDR2 is SYDVKM. Unmatched junction bases numbered 3, after V lost 2 bases and J lost 7 bases. The CDR3 sequence is CASSLGGTGGEKLFF. The DNA for the CDR3 is TGTGCCAGCAGTTTAGGCGGGACAGGGGGTGAAAAACTGTTTTTT.

The chain couples TRBV9 to TRBJ1-1; no reliable D call. Trimming pared 5 bases from V and 5 bases from J, leaving 19 bases between. This CDR3 region has 15 residues. Germline V gene data show CDR1 as SGDLS and CDR2 as YYNGEE. CDR3 loop: CASSQERGTLTEAFF. CDR3 DNA sequence: TGTGCCAGCAGTCAGGAGCGGGGTACGTTGACTGAAGCTTTCTTT.

J is TRBJ1-3 and V is TRBV5-1, with no clear D. V lost 0 bases to trimming and J lost 1 base, with 8 bases between them. The CDR3 consists of 15 residues. The germline V gene has CDR1 SGHRS and CDR2 YFSETQ. The CDR3 loop reads CASSLGALSGNTIYF. DNA for the CDR3: TGCGCCAGCAGCTTGGGAGCGCTTTCTGGAAACACCATATATTTT.